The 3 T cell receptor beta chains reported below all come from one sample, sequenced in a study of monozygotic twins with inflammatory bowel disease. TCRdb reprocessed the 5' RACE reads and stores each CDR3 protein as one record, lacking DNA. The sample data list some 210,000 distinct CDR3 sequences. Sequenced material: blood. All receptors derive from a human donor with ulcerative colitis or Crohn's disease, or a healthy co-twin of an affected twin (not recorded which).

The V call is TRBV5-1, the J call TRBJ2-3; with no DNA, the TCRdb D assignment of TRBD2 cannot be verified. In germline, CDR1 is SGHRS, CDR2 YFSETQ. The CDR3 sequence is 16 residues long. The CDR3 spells CASSLGLAGPTDTQYF.

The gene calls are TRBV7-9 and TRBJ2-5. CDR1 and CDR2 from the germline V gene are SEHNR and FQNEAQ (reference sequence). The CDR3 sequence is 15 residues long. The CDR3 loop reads CASSPKRRVQETQYF.

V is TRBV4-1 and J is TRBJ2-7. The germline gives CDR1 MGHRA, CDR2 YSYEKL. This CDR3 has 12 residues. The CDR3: CASSQDPGEQYF.